A selection of T cell receptor beta chains follows, all from one sample in a study of T cells in localized non-small cell lung cancer. The method was immunoSEQ multiplex PCR; TCRdb's version includes in-frame clones alone and lacks a portion of them. The sample has about 59,000 clones, 80% to 95% seen once. The sample consisted of peripheral blood, taken before any cancer treatment. The receptor set was obtained from a man between 40 and 75 years old with stage I lung adenocarcinoma. The CDR3 runs from the conserved cysteine through the conserved F or W. D genes are given only for firm matches. The size field is filled for only some rows; it gives once, few, many or a size class.

J gene: TRBJ1-4; D gene: NA; clone size: NA; V gene: TRBV9; CDR3 length: 15; CDR3 DNA: TGTGCCAGCAGCGTAGGCGGGGAAGGTGATGAAAAACTGTTTTTT; CDR3 protein: CASSVGGEGDEKLFF
J gene: TRBJ2-7; D gene: TRBD1; clone size: NA; V gene: TRBV6-5; CDR3 length: 14; CDR3 DNA: TGTGCCAGCAGTTATCAGGGGGCCTACTACGAGCAGTACTTC; CDR3 protein: CASSYQGAYYEQYF
J gene: TRBJ2-7; D gene: NA; clone size: NA; V gene: TRBV7-8; CDR3 length: 14; CDR3 DNA: TGTGCCAGCAGCTGGAAGGGCGGGAACTACGAGCAGTACTTC; CDR3 protein: CASSWKGGNYEQYF
J gene: TRBJ2-1; D gene: TRBD2; clone size: NA; V gene: TRBV5-1; CDR3 length: 16; CDR3 DNA: TGCGCCAGCAGCTTGGAGCTAGCGGGAGGCGCACGAGTGCAGTTCTTC; CDR3 protein: CASSLELAGGARVQFF
J gene: TRBJ2-1; D gene: NA; clone size: NA; V gene: TRBV7-8; CDR3 length: 14; CDR3 DNA: TGTGCCAGCAGCTTGCGGCTTACCTACAATGAGCAGTTCTTC; CDR3 protein: CASSLRLTYNEQFF
J gene: TRBJ2-7; D gene: TRBD2; clone size: NA; V gene: TRBV4-1; CDR3 length: 17; CDR3 DNA: TGCGCCAGCAGCCAAGATCGGGGTGCGGGGGTTACCTACGAGCAGTACTTC; CDR3 protein: CASSQDRGAGVTYEQYF
J gene: TRBJ2-7; D gene: TRBD1; clone size: NA; V gene: TRBV4-1; CDR3 length: 15; CDR3 DNA: TGCGCCAGCAGCCACCAAGCCCAGGGGGCGGGGGAGCAGTACTTC; CDR3 protein: CASSHQAQGAGEQYF
J gene: TRBJ2-1; D gene: TRBD2; clone size: NA; V gene: TRBV7-9; CDR3 length: 15; CDR3 DNA: TGTGCCAGCACCTCCGGGGGCGGGAGGAACAATGAGCAGTTCTTC; CDR3 protein: CASTSGGGRNNEQFF
J gene: TRBJ2-4; D gene: NA; clone size: NA; V gene: TRBV27; CDR3 length: 16; CDR3 DNA: TGTGCCAGCAGCTTCAGGGGTGCCTCAGCCAAAAACATTCAGTACTTC; CDR3 protein: CASSFRGASAKNIQYF
J gene: TRBJ1-3; D gene: NA; clone size: NA; V gene: TRBV5-1; CDR3 length: 15; CDR3 DNA: TGCGCCAGCAGCTTGGAGCCAGCCTCTGGAAACACCATATATTTT; CDR3 protein: CASSLEPASGNTIYF
J gene: TRBJ2-5; D gene: NA; clone size: NA; V gene: TRBV5-1; CDR3 length: 15; CDR3 DNA: TGCGCCAGCAGCTTGGCACCTACCCGGCAAGAGACCCAGTACTTC; CDR3 protein: CASSLAPTRQETQYF
J gene: TRBJ2-7; D gene: TRBD1; clone size: once; V gene: TRBV30; CDR3 length: 12; CDR3 DNA: TGTGCCAAGCGGGGACAGGGCTACGAGCAGTACTTC; CDR3 protein: CAKRGQGYEQYF
J gene: TRBJ1-6; D gene: TRBD1; clone size: NA; V gene: TRBV6-5; CDR3 length: 16; CDR3 DNA: TGTGCCAGCAGTTACTCGAGGGCAGGGGGGAATTCACCCCTCCACTTT; CDR3 protein: CASSYSRAGGNSPLHF
J gene: TRBJ1-2; D gene: NA; clone size: NA; V gene: TRBV25-1; CDR3 length: 13; CDR3 DNA: TGTGCCAGCAGTGATGTAGTAGACTATGGCTACACCTTC; CDR3 protein: CASSDVVDYGYTF
J gene: TRBJ2-7; D gene: NA; clone size: NA; V gene: TRBV18; CDR3 length: 15; CDR3 DNA: TGTGCCAGCTCACCCAGACAGGCCTCATCCTACGAGCAGTACTTC; CDR3 protein: CASSPRQASSYEQYF
J gene: TRBJ2-7; D gene: TRBD1; clone size: few; V gene: TRBV5-1; CDR3 length: 13; CDR3 DNA: TGCGCCAGCAGCTTGGACAGGGGATACGAGCAGTACTTC; CDR3 protein: CASSLDRGYEQYF
J gene: TRBJ2-5; D gene: TRBD2; clone size: NA; V gene: TRBV5-1; CDR3 length: 15; CDR3 DNA: TGCGCCAGCAGCTTTACTAGCGGAACCCAAGAGACCCAGTACTTC; CDR3 protein: CASSFTSGTQETQYF
J gene: TRBJ2-7; D gene: NA; clone size: NA; V gene: TRBV30; CDR3 length: 14; CDR3 DNA: TGTGCCTGGAGTCCAGCTGTTCACTCCTACGAGCAGTACTTC; CDR3 protein: CAWSPAVHSYEQYF
J gene: TRBJ1-5; D gene: NA; clone size: NA; V gene: TRBV7-8; CDR3 length: 14; CDR3 DNA: TGTGCCAGCAGCTTGTGGATGTACGAACAGCCCCAGCATTTT; CDR3 protein: CASSLWMYEQPQHF
J gene: TRBJ1-3; D gene: NA; clone size: NA; V gene: TRBV6-5; CDR3 length: 14; CDR3 DNA: TGTGCCAGCAGTTACCGGGCAGGGGGAAACACCATATATTTT; CDR3 protein: CASSYRAGGNTIYF
J gene: TRBJ2-7; D gene: NA; clone size: NA; V gene: TRBV4-2; CDR3 length: 18; CDR3 DNA: TGTGCCAGCAGCTCCTCGGCCCAACTGGGCGGCCCCTCCTACGAGCAGTACTTC; CDR3 protein: CASSSSAQLGGPSYEQYF
J gene: TRBJ1-1; D gene: NA; clone size: NA; V gene: TRBV5-4; CDR3 length: 12; CDR3 DNA: TGTGCCAGCAGCCTCATGAACACTGAAGCTTTCTTT; CDR3 protein: CASSLMNTEAFF
J gene: TRBJ2-3; D gene: NA; clone size: NA; V gene: TRBV29-1; CDR3 length: 12; CDR3 DNA: TGCAGCGTTGTCGGGGACACAGATACGCAGTATTTT; CDR3 protein: CSVVGDTDTQYF
J gene: TRBJ2-4; D gene: NA; clone size: NA; V gene: TRBV6-5; CDR3 length: 16; CDR3 DNA: TGTGCCAGCAGTTACTCGACTACAGGCTATGGGGCCATTCAGTACTTC; CDR3 protein: CASSYSTTGYGAIQYF
J gene: TRBJ2-7; D gene: TRBD1; clone size: NA; V gene: TRBV7-9; CDR3 length: 15; CDR3 DNA: TGTGCCAGCAGCTTAGCGGGGACAGTCTCCTACGAGCAGTACTTC; CDR3 protein: CASSLAGTVSYEQYF
J gene: TRBJ1-6; D gene: NA; clone size: NA; V gene: TRBV27; CDR3 length: 13; CDR3 DNA: TGTGCCAGCAGTTTATCGTCACCTTCACCCCTCCACTTT; CDR3 protein: CASSLSSPSPLHF
J gene: TRBJ1-3; D gene: NA; clone size: few; V gene: TRBV4-2; CDR3 length: 13; CDR3 DNA: TGTGCCAGCAGCCAAGAGGACAGTGCCCCTCTATATTTT; CDR3 protein: CASSQEDSAPLYF
J gene: TRBJ1-5; D gene: TRBD1; clone size: NA; V gene: TRBV28; CDR3 length: 16; CDR3 DNA: TGTGCCAGCAGTTTCCCCGGACAGGGGCGGAATCAGCCCCAGCATTTT; CDR3 protein: CASSFPGQGRNQPQHF
J gene: TRBJ2-3; D gene: NA; clone size: NA; V gene: TRBV10-2; CDR3 length: 15; CDR3 DNA: TGCGCCAGCAGAGAGGGAGCGGTGAGCACAGATACGCAGTATTTT; CDR3 protein: CASREGAVSTDTQYF
J gene: TRBJ1-2; D gene: TRBD1; clone size: NA; V gene: TRBV29-1; CDR3 length: 14; CDR3 DNA: TGCAGCGTTGGAGGGGGACAGGGAAAATATGGCTACACCTTC; CDR3 protein: CSVGGGQGKYGYTF
J gene: TRBJ2-7; D gene: NA; clone size: NA; V gene: TRBV5-8; CDR3 length: 14; CDR3 DNA: TGTGCCAGCAGCCAGCGTGGCAACTCCTACGAGCAGTACTTC; CDR3 protein: CASSQRGNSYEQYF
J gene: TRBJ2-7; D gene: NA; clone size: NA; V gene: TRBV2; CDR3 length: 11; CDR3 DNA: TGTGCCAGCAGTGTCGGGGACGAGCAGTACTTC; CDR3 protein: CASSVGDEQYF
J gene: TRBJ1-4; D gene: NA; clone size: NA; V gene: TRBV25-1; CDR3 length: 14; CDR3 DNA: TGTGCCAGCAGTTCAGGGGCCATTAATGAAAAACTGTTTTTT; CDR3 protein: CASSSGAINEKLFF
J gene: TRBJ1-5; D gene: NA; clone size: NA; V gene: TRBV6-1; CDR3 length: 18; CDR3 DNA: TGTGCCAGCAGTGAAGTGGTGGGGGGCCCCAGACGCAATCAGCCCCAGCATTTT; CDR3 protein: CASSEVVGGPRRNQPQHF
J gene: TRBJ2-5; D gene: TRBD1; clone size: NA; V gene: TRBV28; CDR3 length: 17; CDR3 DNA: TGTGCCAGCAGTTCCCCCGGGACAGGAGAGAGGGAAGAGACCCAGTACTTC; CDR3 protein: CASSSPGTGEREETQYF
J gene: TRBJ1-1; D gene: NA; clone size: NA; V gene: TRBV4-1; CDR3 length: 15; CDR3 DNA: TGCGCCAGCAGCCAAGAGGGGGCATGGAACACTGAAGCTTTCTTT; CDR3 protein: CASSQEGAWNTEAFF
J gene: TRBJ2-7; D gene: NA; clone size: NA; V gene: TRBV9; CDR3 length: 12; CDR3 DNA: TGTGCCAGCAGCGTAGGGGGTTCCGAGCAGTACTTC; CDR3 protein: CASSVGGSEQYF
J gene: TRBJ2-3; D gene: NA; clone size: NA; V gene: TRBV5-6; CDR3 length: 15; CDR3 DNA: TGTGCCAGCAGCTCCGCTTTGATGGGCACAGATACGCAGTATTTT; CDR3 protein: CASSSALMGTDTQYF
J gene: TRBJ2-5; D gene: NA; clone size: NA; V gene: TRBV6-6; CDR3 length: 13; CDR3 DNA: TGTGCCAGCAGGGACCAATACCTGGGGACCCAGTACTTC; CDR3 protein: CASRDQYLGTQYF
J gene: TRBJ2-7; D gene: NA; clone size: NA; V gene: TRBV6-5; CDR3 length: 10; CDR3 DNA: TGTGCCAGCAGTGAAGAGGAGCAGTACTTC; CDR3 protein: CASSEEEQYF
J gene: TRBJ1-2; D gene: NA; clone size: once; V gene: TRBV14; CDR3 length: 16; CDR3 DNA: TGTGCCAGCAGCCTACTAACTACTCGGGGCGGCTATGGCTACACCTTC; CDR3 protein: CASSLLTTRGGYGYTF
J gene: TRBJ2-3; D gene: TRBD2; clone size: NA; V gene: TRBV28; CDR3 length: 15; CDR3 DNA: TGTGCCAGCAGCTTAGGGACTAGCGGGAGAGATACGCAGTATTTT; CDR3 protein: CASSLGTSGRDTQYF
J gene: TRBJ1-1; D gene: NA; clone size: NA; V gene: TRBV4-1; CDR3 length: 14; CDR3 DNA: TGCGCCAGCAGCCAAGCCCCCCGGGGGACTGAAGCTTTCTTT; CDR3 protein: CASSQAPRGTEAFF
J gene: TRBJ1-2; D gene: TRBD1; clone size: NA; V gene: TRBV6-6; CDR3 length: 15; CDR3 DNA: TGTGCCAGCTGGGACTCCGGGACAGGGACCCATGGCTACACCTTC; CDR3 protein: CASWDSGTGTHGYTF
J gene: TRBJ2-3; D gene: TRBD2; clone size: NA; V gene: TRBV6-1; CDR3 length: 19; CDR3 DNA: TGTGCCAGCAGTGGAGGTGGGACTAGCGGGAGTATTTGGACAGATACGCAGTATTTT; CDR3 protein: CASSGGGTSGSIWTDTQYF